This T cell receptor (beta chain) was recorded in a study of blood T cell repertoires in COVID-19. Everyone who took part was 18 to 89 years old, and they came from fewer than 25 US areas. CDR3 length: 19 amino acids. The germline CDR1 and CDR2 sequences are SGHTA and FQGNSA. Unmatched junction bases numbered 14, after V lost 1 base and J lost 7 bases. Authors' analysis steps: Reference gene primers were amplified, and this amplification served to estimate nucleated cell counts. Repertoires were generated with immunoSEQ multiplex PCR, while TCRdb's copy carries only in-frame clones and drops some. The V and J calls and clone size were taken over from that table, and D and trimming were inferred from the DNA. The table shows about 330,000 clones, with about 87% occurring only once.

V usage is TRBV7-2 and J usage is TRBJ2-1; 12 bases agree with TRBD2. The source material was PBMCs or T cells enriched from blood (not recorded which). This sequence originates from a man aged 25-45 years who had recovered from COVID-19. The CDR3 region is CASSLDLGPSGGAWNEQFF. DNA of the CDR3: TGTGCCAGCAGCTTAGATTTAGGTCCTAGCGGGGGGGCCTGGAATGAGCAGTTCTTC.